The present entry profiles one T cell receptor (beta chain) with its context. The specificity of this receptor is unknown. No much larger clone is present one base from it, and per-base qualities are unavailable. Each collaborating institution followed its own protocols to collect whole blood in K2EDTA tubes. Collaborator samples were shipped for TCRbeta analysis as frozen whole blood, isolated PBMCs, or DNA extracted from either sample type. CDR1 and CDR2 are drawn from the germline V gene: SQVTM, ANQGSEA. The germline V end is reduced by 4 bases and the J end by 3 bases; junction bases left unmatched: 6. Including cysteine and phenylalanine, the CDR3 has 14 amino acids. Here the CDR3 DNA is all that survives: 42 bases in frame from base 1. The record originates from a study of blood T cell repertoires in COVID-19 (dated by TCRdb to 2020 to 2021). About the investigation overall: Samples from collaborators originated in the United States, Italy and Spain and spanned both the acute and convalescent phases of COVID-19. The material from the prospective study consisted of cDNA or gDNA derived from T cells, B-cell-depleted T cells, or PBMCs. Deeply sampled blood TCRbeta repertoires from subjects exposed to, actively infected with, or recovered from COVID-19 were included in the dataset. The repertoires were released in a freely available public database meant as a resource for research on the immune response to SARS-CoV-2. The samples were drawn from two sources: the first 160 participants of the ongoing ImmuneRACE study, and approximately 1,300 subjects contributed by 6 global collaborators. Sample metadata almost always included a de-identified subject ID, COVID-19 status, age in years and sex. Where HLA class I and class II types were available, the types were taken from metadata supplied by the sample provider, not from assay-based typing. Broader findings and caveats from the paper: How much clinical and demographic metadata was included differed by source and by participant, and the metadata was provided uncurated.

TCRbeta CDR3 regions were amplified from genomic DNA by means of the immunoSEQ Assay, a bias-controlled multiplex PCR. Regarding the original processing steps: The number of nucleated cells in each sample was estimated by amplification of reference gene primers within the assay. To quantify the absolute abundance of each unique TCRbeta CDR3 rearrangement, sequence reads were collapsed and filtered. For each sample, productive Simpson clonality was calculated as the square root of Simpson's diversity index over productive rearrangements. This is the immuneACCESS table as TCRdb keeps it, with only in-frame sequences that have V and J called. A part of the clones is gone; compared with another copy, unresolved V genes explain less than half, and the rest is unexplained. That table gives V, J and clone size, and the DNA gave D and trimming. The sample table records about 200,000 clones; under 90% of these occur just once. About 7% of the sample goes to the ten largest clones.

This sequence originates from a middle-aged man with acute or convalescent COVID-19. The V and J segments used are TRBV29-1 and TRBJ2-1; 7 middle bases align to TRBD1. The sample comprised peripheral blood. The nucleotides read TGCAGCGTTGGTCAGGGGGTCAGCTACAATGAGCAGTTCTTC. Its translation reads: CSVGQGVSYNEQFF.